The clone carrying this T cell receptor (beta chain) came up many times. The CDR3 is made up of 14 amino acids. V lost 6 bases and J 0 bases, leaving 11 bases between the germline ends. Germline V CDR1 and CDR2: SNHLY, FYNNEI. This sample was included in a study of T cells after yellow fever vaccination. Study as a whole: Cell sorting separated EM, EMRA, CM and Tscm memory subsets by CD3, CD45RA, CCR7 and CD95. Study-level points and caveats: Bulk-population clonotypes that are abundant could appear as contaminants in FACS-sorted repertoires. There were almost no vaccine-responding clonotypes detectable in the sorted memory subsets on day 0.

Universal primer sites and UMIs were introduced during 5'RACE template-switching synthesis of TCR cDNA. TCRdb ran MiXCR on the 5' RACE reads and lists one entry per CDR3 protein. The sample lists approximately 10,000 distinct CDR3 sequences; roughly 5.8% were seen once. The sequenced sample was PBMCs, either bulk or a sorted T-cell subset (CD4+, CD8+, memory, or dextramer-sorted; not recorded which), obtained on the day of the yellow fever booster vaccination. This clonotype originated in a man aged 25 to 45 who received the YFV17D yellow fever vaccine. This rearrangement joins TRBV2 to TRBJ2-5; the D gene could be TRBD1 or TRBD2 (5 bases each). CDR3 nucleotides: TGTGCCAGCAGCCCGGGGCAGTACCAAGAGACCCAGTACTTC. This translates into CASSPGQYQETQYF. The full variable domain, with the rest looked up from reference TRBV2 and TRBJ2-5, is EPEVTQTPSHQVTQMGQEVILRCVPISNHLYFYWYRQILGQKVEFLVSFYNNEISEKSEIFDDQFSVERPDGSNFTLKIRSTKLEDSAMYFCASSPGQYQETQYFGPGTRLLVL.